The table lists the clone carrying this T cell receptor beta chain with a few counts. Its antigen is as yet unknown. This entry comes from a study of post-analysis software for immune sequencing data. The V gene's germline CDR1 is SGHTA and CDR2 FQGTGA. The CDR3 sequence is 14 residues long. V gave up 5 bases and J gave up 3 bases, with 10 bases separating them. Overall study findings and caveats: TRBV5-6, TRBV5-1 and TRBV20-1 belonged to a set of five TRBV segments that were more frequent in patients than controls.

Every TCR beta cDNA library bore unique molecular identifiers. Researchers reported 400,000 to 550,000 cDNA molecules coming from 1 to 10 million T cells. TCRdb independently ran MiXCR on the PCR reads; one entry per CDR3 protein. The table includes around 200,000 distinct CDR3 sequences, over 25% detected once. The receptor comes from a girl aged 2-17 years with multiple sclerosis. This rearrangement joins TRBV7-3 to TRBJ2-2, with a weak D call TRBD1 (6 bases). Sequencing input: blood. The CDR3 is CASSVDRYTGELFF. As DNA, the CDR3 is TGTGCCAGCAGCGTGGACAGATACACCGGGGAGCTGTTTTTT.